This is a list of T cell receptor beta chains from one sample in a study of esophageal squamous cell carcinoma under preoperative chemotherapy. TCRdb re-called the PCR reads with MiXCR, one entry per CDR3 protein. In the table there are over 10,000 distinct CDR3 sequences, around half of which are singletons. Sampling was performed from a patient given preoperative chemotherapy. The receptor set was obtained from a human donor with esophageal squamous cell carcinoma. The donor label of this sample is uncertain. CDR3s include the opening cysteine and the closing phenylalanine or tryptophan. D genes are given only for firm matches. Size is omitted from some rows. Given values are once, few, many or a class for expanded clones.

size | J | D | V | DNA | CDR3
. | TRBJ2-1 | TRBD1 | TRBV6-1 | TGTGCCAGCAGTGCCCCCGGACAGGGGAAGGGGTACAATGAGCAGTTCTTC | CASSAPGQGKGYNEQFF
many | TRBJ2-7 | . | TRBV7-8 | TGTGCCAGCAGCGCGACAGGAAAGTACAATGAGCAGTACTTC | CASSATGKYNEQYF
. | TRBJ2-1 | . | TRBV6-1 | TGTGCCAGCAGTCCCCGGGAGCACTACAATGAGCAGTTCTTC | CASSPREHYNEQFF
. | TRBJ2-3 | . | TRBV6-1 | TGTGCCAGCAGTGAAGCTTTGGGCACCGAGACGCAGTATTTT | CASSEALGTETQYF
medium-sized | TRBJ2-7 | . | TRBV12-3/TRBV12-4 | TGTGCCAGCACCCTAACTAGGATACACGAGCAGTACTTC | CASTLTRIHEQYF
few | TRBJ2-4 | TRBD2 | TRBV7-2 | TGTGCCAGCAGCTTAGCGGGGCGGGGGGCCAAAAACATTCAGTACTTC | CASSLAGRGAKNIQYF
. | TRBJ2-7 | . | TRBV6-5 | TGTGCCAGCAGTTACTCCCCCTCCAAGGGAGCCCAGTACTTC | CASSYSPSKGAQYF
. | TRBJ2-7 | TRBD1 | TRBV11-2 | TGTGCCAGCAGCTTCCGGGACAGACACTCCTACGAGCAGTACTTC | CASSFRDRHSYEQYF
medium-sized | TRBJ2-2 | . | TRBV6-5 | TGTGCCAGCAGGATGCAGGGAACCGGGGAGCTGTTTTTT | CASRMQGTGELFF
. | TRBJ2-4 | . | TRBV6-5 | TGTGCCAGCAGTTACTCGGTCGGCAGCAGTTGGTCTCGGGGGAACAAAAACACGCAGTATTTC | CASSYSVGSSWSRGNKNTQYF
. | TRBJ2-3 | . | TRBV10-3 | TGTGTCCTGGGCCACGGAGCTGCGAACACCGGGGCGCAGTTTTTT | CVLGHGAANTGAQFF
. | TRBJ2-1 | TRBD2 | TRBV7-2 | TGTGCCAGCAGCTCTAGCGGGAGCAGAGAGACCCAGTTCTTC | CASSSSGSRETQFF
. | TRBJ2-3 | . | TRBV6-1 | TGTGCCAGCAGGGGGGTGAGGGCCGAAGATACGCAGTATTTT | CASRGVRAEDTQYF
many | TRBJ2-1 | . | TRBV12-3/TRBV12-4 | TGTGCCAGCATCAATTCGGGGGGCTATGAGCAGTTCTTC | CASINSGGYEQFF
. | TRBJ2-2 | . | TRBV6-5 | TGTGCCAGCATTAGAGCGGGTCGAAGCACCGGGGAGCTGTATTTT | CASIRAGRSTGELYF
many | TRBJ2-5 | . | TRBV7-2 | TGTGCCAGCAGCCTGAGCAACAGGCAGACCCAGTACTTC | CASSLSNRQTQYF
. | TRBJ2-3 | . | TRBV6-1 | TGTGCCTGCAGGGGATTTTGGGGAAGCGACAAAGATACGCAGTATTTT | CACRGFWGSDKDTQYF
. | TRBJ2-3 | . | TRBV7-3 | TGTGCCAGCAGCTTAAGTAGCACAGATACGCAGTATTTT | CASSLSSTDTQYF
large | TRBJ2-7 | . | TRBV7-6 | TGTGCCAGCAGCGTAGGGGGTGTAGGGGGCTACGAGCAGTACTTC | CASSVGGVGGYEQYF
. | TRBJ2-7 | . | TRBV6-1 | TGTGCGGGCAGTGGCGGCAGGGCCCCAGATACGCAGTACTTC | CAGSGGRAPDTQYF
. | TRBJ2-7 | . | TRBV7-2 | TGTGCCAGCAGCTCAACCCCCGGACAGACTCTAGGGTACGAGCAGTACTTC | CASSSTPGQTLGYEQYF
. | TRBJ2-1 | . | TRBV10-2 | TGCGCCAGCAGTGAGTCCGGGGGCGGGTTCAATGAGCAGTTCTTC | CASSESGGGFNEQFF
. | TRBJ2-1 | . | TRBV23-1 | TGCGCCAGCAGTCAAGGAACAGCTGATGAGCAGTTCTTC | CASSQGTADEQFF
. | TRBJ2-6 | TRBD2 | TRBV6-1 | TGTGCCAGCAGTGAAGCTGGGCTAGCGGCCGGTGAGCTGTTCTTC | CASSEAGLAAGELFF
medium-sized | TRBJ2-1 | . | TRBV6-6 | TGTGCCAGCAGTTACACAGGGGCGGGGGGCAATGAGCAGTTCTTC | CASSYTGAGGNEQFF
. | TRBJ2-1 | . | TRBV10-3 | TGTGCCATCAGCGGGGAGGGGGGGGGGGGCGGTGACCACGAGACGCAGTATTTC | CAISGEGGGGGDHETQYF
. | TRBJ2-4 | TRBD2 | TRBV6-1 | TGTGCCAGCAGTGACTTGGGGGGGAGCTCCAAAGACACTCAGTACTTT | CASSDLGGSSKDTQYF
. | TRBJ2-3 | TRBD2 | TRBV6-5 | TGTGCCAGCAGTTACTCGAGAGCGGGAGGTGACACAGAGACGCAGTATTTT | CASSYSRAGGDTETQYF
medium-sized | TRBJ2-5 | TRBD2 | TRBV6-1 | TGTGCCAGCAGTGAATTAGCGGGAGGGGGTGAAGAGACCCAGTACTTC | CASSELAGGGEETQYF
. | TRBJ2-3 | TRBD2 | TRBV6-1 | TGTGCCAGCAGTGACGAGGGGCTGGGAGGGAAGGATACGCAGTATTTT | CASSDEGLGGKDTQYF
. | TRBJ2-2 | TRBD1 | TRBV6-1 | TGTGCCAGCAGGACAGAGGGGGTGAGGACAGGGACGCTGTATTTT | CASRTEGVRTGTLYF
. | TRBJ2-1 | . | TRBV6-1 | TGTGCCAGCAGCAAAGAGGGTTATGAGCAGTTCTTC | CASSKEGYEQFF
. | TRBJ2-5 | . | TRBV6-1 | TGTGCCGGGGGTGAAGGGGGTAGCGACGAAGATACGCAGTACTTC | CAGGEGGSDEDTQYF
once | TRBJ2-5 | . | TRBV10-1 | TGCGGGGGCAGTGACGAATTGGCCCAGTACTTC | CGGSDELAQYF
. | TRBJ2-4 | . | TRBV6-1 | TGTGCCAGTGCGCTCTACCCCAAAAAGATTCAGTACTTC | CASALYPKKIQYF
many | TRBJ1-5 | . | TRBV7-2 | TGTGCCAGCAGCTTAGAATTTCAGCCCCAGCATTTT | CASSLEFQPQHF
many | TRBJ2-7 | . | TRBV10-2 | TGCGCCAGCAGTGAGTCGTTTAATGAGCAGTACTTC | CASSESFNEQYF
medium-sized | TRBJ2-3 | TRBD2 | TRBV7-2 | TGTGCCAGCAGCTTAGTTAGCGGGAGGGCCAGACTCGCAGATACGCAGTATTTT | CASSLVSGRARLADTQYF
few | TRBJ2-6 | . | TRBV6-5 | TGTGCCAGCAGTTCCCAGGGCTTCTCTGGGGCCAACGTCCTGACTTTC | CASSSQGFSGANVLTF
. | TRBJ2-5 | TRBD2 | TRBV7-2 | TGTGCCAGCAGGGGGCGGGGGGGCCGTGACCAAGACACTCAGTACTTC | CASRGRGGRDQDTQYF
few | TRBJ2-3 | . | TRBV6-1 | TGTGCCAGCAGAGGGGGTTCAGATACGCAGTATTTT | CASRGGSDTQYF
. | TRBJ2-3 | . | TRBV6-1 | TGTGCCAGCAGCTTCGGGACGGAAAATGAGCAGTTTTTC | CASSFGTENEQFF
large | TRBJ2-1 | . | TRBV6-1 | TGTGCCAGCAGTGACAGGGGGGACTACAATGAGCAGTTCTTC | CASSDRGDYNEQFF
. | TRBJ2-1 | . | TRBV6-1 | TGTGCCAGCAGTGATCCGAGGGGGGTGTCCTACAATGAGCAGTTCTTC | CASSDPRGVSYNEQFF
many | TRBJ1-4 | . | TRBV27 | TGTGCCAGCGGACCTGACACTACTAATGAAAAACTGTTTTTT | CASGPDTTNEKLFF
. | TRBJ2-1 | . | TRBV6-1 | TGTGCCAGCGGCTGGTTAAGGACACGAGGGGAGCAGTTCTTC | CASGWLRTRGEQFF
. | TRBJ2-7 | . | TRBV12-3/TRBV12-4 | TGTGCCAGCAGTTTAAGCGGGACACATGGTGAGCAGTACTTC | CASSLSGTHGEQYF
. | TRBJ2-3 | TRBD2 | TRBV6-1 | TGTGCCAGCAGTGACCCGGGACTAGCTCTTAGGGAGCAGTATTTT | CASSDPGLALREQYF
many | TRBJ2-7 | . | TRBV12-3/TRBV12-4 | TGTGCCAGCGGGGGGGGGGCGATGGTGGTGCAGCAGTACTTC | CASGGGAMVVQQYF
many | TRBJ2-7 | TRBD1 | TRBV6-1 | TGTGCCAGCACCAACCGACAGGGATCCTACGAGCAGTACTTC | CASTNRQGSYEQYF